Listed here is a single T cell receptor (beta chain). The sample is drawn from a study of blood T cell repertoires in COVID-19. The wider study: Samples representing acute and convalescent COVID-19 were sourced from the United States, Italy and Spain.

Some clones are missing from TCRdb's copy, which holds only in-frame ones; the method was immunoSEQ multiplex PCR. The table lists over 85,000 clones, 87% of them singletons. The material sequenced was peripheral blood. The TCR sequence derives from a human donor in a cohort sampled during active COVID-19.

CDR3 sequence (DNA): TGCGCCAGCAGCTCCCTCGCCGGGGGGGCCCCTGAAGCTTTCTTT. As protein: CASSSLAGGAPEAFF. The V call is TRBV5-1, the J call TRBJ1-1, with D perhaps TRBD1 (6 bases). The CDR3 is made up of 15 amino acids. In germline, CDR1 is SGHRS, CDR2 YFSETQ. The germline V and J ends were trimmed by 3 bases and 6 bases, with 18 bases remaining between them.